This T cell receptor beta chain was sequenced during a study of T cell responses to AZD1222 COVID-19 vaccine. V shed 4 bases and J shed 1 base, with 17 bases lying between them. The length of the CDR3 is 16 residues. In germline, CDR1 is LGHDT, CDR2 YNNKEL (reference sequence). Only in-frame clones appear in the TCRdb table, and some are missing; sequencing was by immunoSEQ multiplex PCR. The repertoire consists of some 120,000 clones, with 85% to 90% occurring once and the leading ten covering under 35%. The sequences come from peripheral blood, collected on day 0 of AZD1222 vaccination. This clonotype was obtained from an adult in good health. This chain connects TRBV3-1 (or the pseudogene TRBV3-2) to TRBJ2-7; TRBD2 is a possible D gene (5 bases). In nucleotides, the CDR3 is TGTGCCAGCAGCCCAGCAAGCGGAAGCTTTTCCTACGAGCAGTACTTC. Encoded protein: CASSPASGSFSYEQYF.